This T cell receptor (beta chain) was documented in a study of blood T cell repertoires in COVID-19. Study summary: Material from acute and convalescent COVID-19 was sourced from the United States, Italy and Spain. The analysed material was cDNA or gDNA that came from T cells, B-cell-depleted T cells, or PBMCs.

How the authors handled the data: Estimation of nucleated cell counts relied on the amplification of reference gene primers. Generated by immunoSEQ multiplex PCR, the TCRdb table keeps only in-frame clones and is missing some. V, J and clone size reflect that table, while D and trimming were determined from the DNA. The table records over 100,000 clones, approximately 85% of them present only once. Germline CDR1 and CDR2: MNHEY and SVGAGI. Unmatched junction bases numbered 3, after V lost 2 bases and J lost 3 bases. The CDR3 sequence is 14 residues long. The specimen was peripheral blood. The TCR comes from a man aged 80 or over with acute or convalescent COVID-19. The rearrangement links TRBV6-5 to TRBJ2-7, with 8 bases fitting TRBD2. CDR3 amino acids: CASSYERGSYEQYF. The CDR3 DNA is TGTGCCAGCAGTTACGAGCGGGGGAGCTACGAGCAGTACTTC.